This T cell receptor beta chain was identified in a study of cytomegalovirus exposure and HLA in healthy donors. Germline-derived CDR1 and CDR2 are LNHDA and SQIVND (reference sequence). CDR3 length: 13 amino acids. Trimming shortened V by 3 bases and J by 7 bases, and 12 bases separated the two germline ends. Primers included in the PCR were 60 Vbeta and 13 Jbeta primers. The data were produced by immunoSEQ multiplex PCR, yet TCRdb's version contains in-frame clones alone and is incomplete. Of a few hundred thousand clones listed, 75% to 85% are singletons. The sequence came from a girl aged 2-10 years in good health and CMV-seronegative. Source material: PBMCs. The chain uses TRBV19 and TRBJ1-1; no firm D call. The CDR3 DNA is TGTGCCAGTAGTATCCGAGGTGCCTTTGAAGCTTTCTTT. This codes for CASSIRGAFEAFF.